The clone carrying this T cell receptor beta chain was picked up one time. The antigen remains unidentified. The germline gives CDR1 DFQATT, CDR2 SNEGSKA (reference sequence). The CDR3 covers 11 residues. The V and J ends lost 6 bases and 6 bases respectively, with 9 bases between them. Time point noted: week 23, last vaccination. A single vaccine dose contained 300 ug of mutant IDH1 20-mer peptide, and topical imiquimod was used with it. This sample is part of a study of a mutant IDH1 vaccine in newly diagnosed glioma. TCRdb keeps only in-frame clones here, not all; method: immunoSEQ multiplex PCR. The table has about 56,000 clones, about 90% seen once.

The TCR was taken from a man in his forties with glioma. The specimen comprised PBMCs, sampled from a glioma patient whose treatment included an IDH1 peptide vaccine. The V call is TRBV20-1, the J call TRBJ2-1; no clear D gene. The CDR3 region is CSADRRNEQFF. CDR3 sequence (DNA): TGCAGTGCAGATAGACGCAATGAGCAGTTCTTC.